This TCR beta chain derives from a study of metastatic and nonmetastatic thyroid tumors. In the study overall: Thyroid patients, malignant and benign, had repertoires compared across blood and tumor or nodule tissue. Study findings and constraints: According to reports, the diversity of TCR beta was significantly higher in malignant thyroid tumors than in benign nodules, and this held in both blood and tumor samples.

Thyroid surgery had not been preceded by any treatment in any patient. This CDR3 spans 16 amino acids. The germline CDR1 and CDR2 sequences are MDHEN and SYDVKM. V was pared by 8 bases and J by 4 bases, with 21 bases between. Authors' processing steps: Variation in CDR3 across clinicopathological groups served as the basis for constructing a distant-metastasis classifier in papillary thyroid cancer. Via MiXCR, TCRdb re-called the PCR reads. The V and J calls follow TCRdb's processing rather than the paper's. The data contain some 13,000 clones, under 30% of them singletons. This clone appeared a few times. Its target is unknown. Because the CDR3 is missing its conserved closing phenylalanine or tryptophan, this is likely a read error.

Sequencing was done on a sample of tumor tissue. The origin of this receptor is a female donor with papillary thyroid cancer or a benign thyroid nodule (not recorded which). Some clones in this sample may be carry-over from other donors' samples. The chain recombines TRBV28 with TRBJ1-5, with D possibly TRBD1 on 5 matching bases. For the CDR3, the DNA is TGTGCCAGCCACGTGGGGCTCTGGGGGGAAAATCAGCCCCAGCATCTT. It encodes CASHVGLWGENQPQHL.